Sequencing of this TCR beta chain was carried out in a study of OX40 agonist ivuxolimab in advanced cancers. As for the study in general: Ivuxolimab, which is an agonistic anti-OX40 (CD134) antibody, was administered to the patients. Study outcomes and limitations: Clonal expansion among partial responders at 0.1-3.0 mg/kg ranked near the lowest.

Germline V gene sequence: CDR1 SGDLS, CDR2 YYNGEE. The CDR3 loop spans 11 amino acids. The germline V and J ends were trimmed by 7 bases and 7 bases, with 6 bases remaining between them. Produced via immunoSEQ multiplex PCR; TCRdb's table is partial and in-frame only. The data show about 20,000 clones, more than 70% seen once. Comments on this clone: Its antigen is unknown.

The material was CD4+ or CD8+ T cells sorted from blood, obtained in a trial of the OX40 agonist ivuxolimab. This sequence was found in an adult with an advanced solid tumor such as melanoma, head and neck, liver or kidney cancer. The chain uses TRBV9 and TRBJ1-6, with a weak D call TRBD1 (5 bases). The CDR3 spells CASGGNSPLHF. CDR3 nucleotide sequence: TGTGCCAGCGGGGGGAATTCACCCCTCCACTTT.